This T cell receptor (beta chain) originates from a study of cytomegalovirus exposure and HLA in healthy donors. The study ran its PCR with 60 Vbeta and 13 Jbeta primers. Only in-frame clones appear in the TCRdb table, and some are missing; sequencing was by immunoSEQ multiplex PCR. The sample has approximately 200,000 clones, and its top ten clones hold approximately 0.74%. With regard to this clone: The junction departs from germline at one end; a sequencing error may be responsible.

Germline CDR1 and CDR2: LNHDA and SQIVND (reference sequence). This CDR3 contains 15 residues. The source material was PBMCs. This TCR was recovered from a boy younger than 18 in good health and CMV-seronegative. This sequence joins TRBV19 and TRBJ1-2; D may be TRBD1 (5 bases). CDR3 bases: TGTGCCGGTAGTATTGGGGCAGCTTTAAACTATGGCTACACCTTC. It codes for CAGSIGAALNYGYTF. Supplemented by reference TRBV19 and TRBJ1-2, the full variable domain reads DGGITQSPKYLFRKEGQNVTLSCEQNLNHDAMYWYRQDPGQGLRLIYYSQIVNDFQKGDIAEGYSVSREKKESFPLTVTSAQKNPTAFYLCAGSIGAALNYGYTFGSGTRLTVV.